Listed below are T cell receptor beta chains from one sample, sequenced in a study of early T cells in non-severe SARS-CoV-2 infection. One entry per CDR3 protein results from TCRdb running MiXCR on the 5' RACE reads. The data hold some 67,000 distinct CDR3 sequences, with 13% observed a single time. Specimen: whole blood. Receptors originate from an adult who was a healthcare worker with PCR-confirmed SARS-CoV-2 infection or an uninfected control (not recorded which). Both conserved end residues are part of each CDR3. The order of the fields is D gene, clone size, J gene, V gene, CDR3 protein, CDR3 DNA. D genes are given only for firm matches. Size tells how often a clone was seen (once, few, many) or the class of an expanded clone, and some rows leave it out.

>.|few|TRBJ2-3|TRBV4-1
CASSQARGTDTQYF
TGCGCCAGCAGCCAAGCCAGGGGCACAGATACGCAGTATTTT
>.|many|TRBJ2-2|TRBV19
CASSIPRGQIYTGELFF
TGTGCCAGTAGTATACCACGGGGACAAATATACACCGGGGAGCTGTTTTTT
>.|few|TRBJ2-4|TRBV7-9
CASSGIRENSKNIQYF
TGTGCCAGCAGCGGTATCCGGGAGAATAGCAAAAACATTCAGTACTTC
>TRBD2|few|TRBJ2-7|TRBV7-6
CASSYSGGGYEQYF
TGTGCCAGCAGCTACAGCGGGGGGGGCTACGAGCAGTACTTC
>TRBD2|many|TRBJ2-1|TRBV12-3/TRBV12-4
CASSFWGGDEQFF
TGTGCCAGCAGTTTCTGGGGAGGGGATGAGCAGTTCTTC
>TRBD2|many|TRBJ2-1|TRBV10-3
CAITRAGGSSYNEQFF
TGTGCCATCACCCGAGCGGGGGGTAGCTCCTACAATGAGCAGTTCTTC
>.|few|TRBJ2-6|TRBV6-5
CASTESAGANVLTF
TGTGCCAGCACCGAGTCCGCCGGGGCCAACGTCCTGACTTTC
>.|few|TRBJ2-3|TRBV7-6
CASSFRQDTQYF
TGTGCCAGCAGCTTCCGCCAAGATACGCAGTATTTT
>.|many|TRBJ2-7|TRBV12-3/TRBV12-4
CASSFYRQAQYF
TGTGCCAGCAGTTTCTATCGCCAAGCGCAGTACTTC
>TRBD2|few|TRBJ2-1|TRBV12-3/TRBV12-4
CASSFPAGGPYNEQFF
TGTGCCAGCAGTTTCCCAGCGGGGGGGCCATACAATGAGCAGTTCTTC
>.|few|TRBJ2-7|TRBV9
CASSTRPQSYEQYF
TGTGCCAGCAGCACAAGACCCCAATCCTACGAGCAGTACTTC
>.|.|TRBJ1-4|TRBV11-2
CASSPQGLGEKLFF
TGTGCCAGCAGCCCTCAGGGCCTGGGTGAAAAACTGTTTTTT
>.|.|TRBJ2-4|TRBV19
CASSGPYCRGAKNIQYF
TGTGCCAGTAGTGGACCCTATTGCAGGGGAGCCAAAAACATTCAGTACTTC
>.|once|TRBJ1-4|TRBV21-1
CASSRRDFREKLFF
TGTGCCAGCAGCAGACGGGACTTTCGGGAAAAACTGTTTTTT